This T cell receptor beta chain was captured in a study of blood T cells in healthy people across ages. Study-wide context: Every two T cells gave about one barcoded beta molecule via template switching.

For the second PCR, which ran for roughly 6 to 12 cycles, a sample-barcoded 5' primer and a J-beta primer mix were used. TCRdb processed the 5' RACE reads anew with MiXCR; each CDR3 protein has one entry. The sample lists more than 1,400,000 distinct CDR3 sequences, 42% seen once, with approximately 7.9% in the top ten. There are 15 residues in the CDR3. Deletions cut 4 bases from V and 2 bases from J, with 16 bases between. CDR1 is SGHRS, CDR2 YFSETQ, per germline. Points on this clonotype: The antigen is not known.

Findings and caveats of the study: Among T cells, TCR beta diversity per million cells dropped roughly linearly as age rose.

This clonotype was obtained from a woman younger than 35 in good health. The gene calls are TRBV5-1 and TRBJ2-7; the D call may be TRBD1 or TRBD2 (5 bases each). Sequenced sample: blood. CDR3 DNA sequence: TGCGCCAGCAGCGCAACCGGGACGGTCACCTACGAGCAGTACTTC. This encodes CASSATGTVTYEQYF.